The entry below describes one TCR beta chain. Its antigen is not known. This sample was included in a study of CD8+ T cells in alopecia areata. Across the whole study: The percentage of affected scalp area served as the score of severity for treated patients. Study-wide points: Among the top 100, expanded CD8+ clones, as well as scalp clonality, were significantly decreased by tofacitinib. Researchers say the link of baseline CD8+ expansion to response remains uncertain, with one nonresponder.

Treatment of the sample: oral pan-JAK inhibitor, 5-10 mg twice daily. The germline V gene encodes CDR1 MGHRA and CDR2 YSYEKL. CDR3 size: 15 residues. Trimming removed 4 bases at V and 3 bases at J, with 12 bases between. cDNA serving as the sequencing template came from extracted, reverse transcribed RNA. Clones were sequenced by immunoSEQ multiplex PCR, and TCRdb holds only the in-frame ones, with some missing. This sample yields around 190,000 clones, of which roughly 60% are seen a single time; 1% belongs to the top ten. The chain uses TRBV4-1 and TRBJ1-4; TRBD1 might be the D (5 bases). The sample in question was CD4+ T cells sorted from blood, obtained at week 24, from a patient treated with tofacitinib. This receptor was taken from a human donor with alopecia areata. The CDR3 DNA follows: TGCGCCAGCAGCCCAGGGCCGGCGGCTAATGAAAAACTGTTTTTT. Amino acids: CASSPGPAANEKLFF.